This T cell receptor beta chain is drawn from a study of control samples from healthy donors and cancer patients. Trimming pared 6 bases from V and 0 bases from J, leaving 9 bases between. This CDR3 is built from 14 residues. Looked up from germline, CDR1 is LNHNV and CDR2 is YYDKDF (reference sequence). Profiled with immunoSEQ multiplex PCR; TCRdb holds only in-frame clones, not every one. The data contain about 99,000 clones, 75% to 90% of them singletons. V usage is TRBV15 and J usage is TRBJ1-3, with D possibly being TRBD1 (6 bases). Sequenced sample: PBMCs. This TCR was recovered from a man aged 55 to 70 with lung cancer. Here the CDR3 DNA reads TGTGCCACCAGGATAGGGGGCTCTGGAAACACCATATATTTT. Its protein product is CATRIGGSGNTIYF.